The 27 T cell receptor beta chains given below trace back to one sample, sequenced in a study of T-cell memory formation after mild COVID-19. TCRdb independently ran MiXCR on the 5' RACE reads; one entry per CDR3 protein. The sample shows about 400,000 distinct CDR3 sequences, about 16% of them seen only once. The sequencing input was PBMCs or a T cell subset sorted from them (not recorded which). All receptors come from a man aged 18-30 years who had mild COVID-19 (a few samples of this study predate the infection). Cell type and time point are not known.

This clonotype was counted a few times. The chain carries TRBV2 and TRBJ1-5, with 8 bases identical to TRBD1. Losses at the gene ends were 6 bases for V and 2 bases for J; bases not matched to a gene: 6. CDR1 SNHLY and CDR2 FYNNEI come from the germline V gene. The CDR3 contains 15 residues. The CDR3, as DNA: TGTGCCAGCAGCCGGACAGGGACCGGCAATCAGCCCCAGCATTTT. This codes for CASSRTGTGNQPQHF.

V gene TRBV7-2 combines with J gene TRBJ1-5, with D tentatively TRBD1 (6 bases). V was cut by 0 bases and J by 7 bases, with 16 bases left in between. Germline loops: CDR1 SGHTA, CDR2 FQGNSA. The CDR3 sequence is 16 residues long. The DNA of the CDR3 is TGTGCCAGCAGCTTAGCGGGGGGGGCCAGTGGACAGCCCCAGCATTTT. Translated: CASSLAGGASGQPQHF.

The CDR3 bases are TGTGCCAGCAGCTTAGAACAGGGGCCCGGCTACACCTTC. Protein product: CASSLEQGPGYTF. V gene TRBV7-9 combines with J gene TRBJ1-2; 7 bases match TRBD1. V trimming: 1 base; J trimming: 8 bases; junction bases outside the gene matches: 4. CDR3 size: 13 residues. In germline, CDR1 is SEHNR, CDR2 FQNEAQ (reference sequence).

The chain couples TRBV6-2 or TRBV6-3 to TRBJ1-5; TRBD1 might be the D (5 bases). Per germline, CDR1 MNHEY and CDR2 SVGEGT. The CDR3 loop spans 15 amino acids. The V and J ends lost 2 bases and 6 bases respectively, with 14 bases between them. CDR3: CASSYGGGFGQPQHF. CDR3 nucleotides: TGTGCCAGCAGTTACGGCGGGGGGTTCGGTCAGCCCCAGCATTTT.

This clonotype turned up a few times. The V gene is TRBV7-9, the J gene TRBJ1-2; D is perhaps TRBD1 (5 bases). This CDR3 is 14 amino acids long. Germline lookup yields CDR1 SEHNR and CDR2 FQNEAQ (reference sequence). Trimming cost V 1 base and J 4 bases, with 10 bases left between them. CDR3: CASSLEQGLYGYTF. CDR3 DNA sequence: TGTGCCAGCAGCTTAGAGCAGGGCCTCTATGGCTACACCTTC.

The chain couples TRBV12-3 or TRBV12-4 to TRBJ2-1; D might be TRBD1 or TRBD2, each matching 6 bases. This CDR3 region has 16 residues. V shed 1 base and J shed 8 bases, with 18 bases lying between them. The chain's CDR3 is CASSLGKGGLGDEQFF. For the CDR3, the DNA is TGTGCCAGCAGTTTAGGAAAGGGGGGCCTCGGAGATGAGCAGTTCTTC.

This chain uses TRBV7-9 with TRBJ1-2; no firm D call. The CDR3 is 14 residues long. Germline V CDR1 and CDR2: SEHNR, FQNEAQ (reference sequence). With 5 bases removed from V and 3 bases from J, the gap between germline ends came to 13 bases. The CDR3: CASSPNPDHYGYTF. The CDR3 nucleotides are TGTGCCAGCAGCCCGAACCCGGATCACTATGGCTACACCTTC. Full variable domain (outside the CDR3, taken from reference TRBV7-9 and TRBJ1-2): DTGVSQNPRHKITKRGQNVTFRCDPISEHNRLYWYRQTLGQGPEFLTYFQNEAQLEKSRLLSDRFSAERPKGSFSTLEIQRTEQGDSAMYLCASSPNPDHYGYTFGSGTRLTVV.

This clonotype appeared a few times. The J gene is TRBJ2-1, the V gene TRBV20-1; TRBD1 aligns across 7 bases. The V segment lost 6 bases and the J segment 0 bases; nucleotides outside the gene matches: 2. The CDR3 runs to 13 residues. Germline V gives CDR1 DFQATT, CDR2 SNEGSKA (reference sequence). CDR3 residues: CSADRDSYNEQFF. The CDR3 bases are TGCAGTGCCGACAGGGACTCCTACAATGAGCAGTTCTTC.

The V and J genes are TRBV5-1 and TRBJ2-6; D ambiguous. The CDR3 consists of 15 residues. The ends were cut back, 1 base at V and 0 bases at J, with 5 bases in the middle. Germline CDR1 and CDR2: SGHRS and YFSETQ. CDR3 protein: CASSLMSSGANVLTF. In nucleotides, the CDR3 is TGCGCCAGCAGCTTGATGAGCTCTGGGGCCAACGTCCTGACTTTC.

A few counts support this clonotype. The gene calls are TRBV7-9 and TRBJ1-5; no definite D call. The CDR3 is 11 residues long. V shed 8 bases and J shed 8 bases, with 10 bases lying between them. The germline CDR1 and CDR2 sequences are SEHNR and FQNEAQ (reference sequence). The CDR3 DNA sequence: TGTGCCAGCGGAACGGCGGAGCCCCAGCATTTT. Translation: CASGTAEPQHF.

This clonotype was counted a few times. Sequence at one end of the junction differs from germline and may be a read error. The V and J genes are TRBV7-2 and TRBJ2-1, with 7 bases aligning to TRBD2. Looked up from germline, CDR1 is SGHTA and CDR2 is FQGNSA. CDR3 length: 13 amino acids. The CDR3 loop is CASSLARARGYIF. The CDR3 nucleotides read TGTGCCAGCAGCTTAGCTCGCGCGCGGGGGTATATCTTC.

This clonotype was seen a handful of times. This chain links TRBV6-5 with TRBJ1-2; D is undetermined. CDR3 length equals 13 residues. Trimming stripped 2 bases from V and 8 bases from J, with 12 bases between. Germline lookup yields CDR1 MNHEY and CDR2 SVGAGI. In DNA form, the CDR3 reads TGTGCCAGCAGTTACCTTCGGGGAGGAGGCTACACCTTC. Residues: CASSYLRGGGYTF.

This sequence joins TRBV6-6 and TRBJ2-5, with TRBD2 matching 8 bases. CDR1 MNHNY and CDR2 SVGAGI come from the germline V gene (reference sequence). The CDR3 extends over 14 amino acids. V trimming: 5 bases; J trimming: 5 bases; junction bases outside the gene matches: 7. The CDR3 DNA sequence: TGTGCCAGCAGTGATACGGGGGGGCCGGAGACCCAGTACTTC. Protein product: CASSDTGGPETQYF.

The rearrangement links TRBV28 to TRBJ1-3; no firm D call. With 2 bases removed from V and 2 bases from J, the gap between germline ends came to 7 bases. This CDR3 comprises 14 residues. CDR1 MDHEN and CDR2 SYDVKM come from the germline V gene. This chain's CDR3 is CASSLTAAGNTIYF. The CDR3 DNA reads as TGTGCCAGCAGTTTAACGGCAGCTGGAAACACCATATATTTT.

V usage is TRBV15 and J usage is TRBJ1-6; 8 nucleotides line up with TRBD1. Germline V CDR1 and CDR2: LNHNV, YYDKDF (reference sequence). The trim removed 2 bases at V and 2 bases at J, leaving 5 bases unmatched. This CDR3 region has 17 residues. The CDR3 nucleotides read TGTGCCACCAGCAGAAGACAGGGGTCGACCTATAATTCACCCCTCCACTTT. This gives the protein CATSRRQGSTYNSPLHF. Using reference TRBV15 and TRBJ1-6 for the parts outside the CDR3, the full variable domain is DAMVIQNPRYQVTQFGKPVTLSCSQTLNHNVMYWYQQKSSQAPKLLFHYYDKDFNNEADTPDNFQSRRPNTSFCFLDIRSPGLGDTAMYLCATSRRQGSTYNSPLHFGNGTRLTVT.

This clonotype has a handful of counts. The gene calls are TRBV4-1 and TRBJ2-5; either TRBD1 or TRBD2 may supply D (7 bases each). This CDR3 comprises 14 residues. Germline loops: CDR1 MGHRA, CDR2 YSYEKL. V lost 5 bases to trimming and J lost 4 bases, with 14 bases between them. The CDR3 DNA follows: TGCGCCAGCAGCAAGACAGGGAGGGGAGAGACCCAGTACTTC. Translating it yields CASSKTGRGETQYF.

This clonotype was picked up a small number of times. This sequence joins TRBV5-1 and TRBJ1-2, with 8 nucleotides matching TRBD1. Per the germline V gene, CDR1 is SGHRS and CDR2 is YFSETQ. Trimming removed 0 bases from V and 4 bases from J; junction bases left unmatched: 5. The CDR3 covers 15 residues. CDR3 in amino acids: CASSLEGQAFYGYTF. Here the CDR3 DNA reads TGCGCCAGCAGCTTGGAGGGACAGGCTTTCTATGGCTACACCTTC. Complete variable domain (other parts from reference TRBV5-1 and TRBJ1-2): KAGVTQTPRYLIKTRGQQVTLSCSPISGHRSVSWYQQTPGQGLQFLFEYFSETQRNKGNFPGRFSGRQFSNSRSEMNVSTLELGDSALYLCASSLEGQAFYGYTFGSGTRLTVV.

Here the CDR3 reads CSAHFFGSYYGYTF. CDR3 in DNA: TGCAGTGCCCACTTTTTCGGCTCCTACTATGGCTACACCTTC. The V gene is TRBV20-1, the J gene TRBJ1-2; no reliable D call. The CDR3 runs to 14 residues. The germline CDR1 and CDR2 sequences are DFQATT and SNEGSKA (reference sequence). The ends were cut back, 6 bases at V and 3 bases at J, with 17 bases in the middle.

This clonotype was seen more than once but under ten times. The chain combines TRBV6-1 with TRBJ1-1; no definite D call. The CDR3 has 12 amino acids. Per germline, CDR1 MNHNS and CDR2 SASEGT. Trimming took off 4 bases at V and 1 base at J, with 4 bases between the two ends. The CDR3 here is CASSVWNTEAFF. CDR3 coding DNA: TGTGCCAGCAGTGTGTGGAACACTGAAGCTTTCTTT.

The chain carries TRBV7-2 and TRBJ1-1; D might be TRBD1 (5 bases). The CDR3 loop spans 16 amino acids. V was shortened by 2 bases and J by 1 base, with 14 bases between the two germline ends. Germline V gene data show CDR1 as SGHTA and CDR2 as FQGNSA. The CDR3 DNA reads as TGTGCCAGCAGCTTACTGGGACTCCTGAGGAACACTGAAGCTTTCTTT. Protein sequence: CASSLLGLLRNTEAFF.

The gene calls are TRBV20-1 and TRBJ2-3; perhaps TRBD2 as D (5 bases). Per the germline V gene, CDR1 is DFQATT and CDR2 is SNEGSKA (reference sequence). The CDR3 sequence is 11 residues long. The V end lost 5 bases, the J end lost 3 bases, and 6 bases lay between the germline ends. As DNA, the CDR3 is TGCAGTGCTCGGGGTACAGATACGCAGTATTTT. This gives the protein CSARGTDTQYF.

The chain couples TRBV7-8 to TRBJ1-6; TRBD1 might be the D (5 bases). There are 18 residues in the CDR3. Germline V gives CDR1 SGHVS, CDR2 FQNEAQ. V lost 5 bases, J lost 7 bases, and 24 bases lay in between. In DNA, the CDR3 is TGTGCCAGCAGCGCAGGCGGGGGACGGGGAGGGCCAAATTCACCCCTCCACTTT. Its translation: CASSAGGGRGGPNSPLHF.

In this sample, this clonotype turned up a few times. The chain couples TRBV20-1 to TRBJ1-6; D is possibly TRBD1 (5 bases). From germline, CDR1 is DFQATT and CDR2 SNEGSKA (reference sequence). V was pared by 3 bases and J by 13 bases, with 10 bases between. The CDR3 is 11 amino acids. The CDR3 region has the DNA TGCAGTGCTAGTTTAGGGGTTCCCCTCCACTTT. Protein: CSASLGVPLHF.

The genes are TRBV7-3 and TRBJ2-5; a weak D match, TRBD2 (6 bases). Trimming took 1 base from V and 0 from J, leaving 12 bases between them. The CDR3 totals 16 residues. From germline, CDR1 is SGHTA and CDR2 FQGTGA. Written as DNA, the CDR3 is TGTGCCAGCAGCTTAAACGGGGGAGAGTACCAAGAGACCCAGTACTTC. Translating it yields CASSLNGGEYQETQYF.

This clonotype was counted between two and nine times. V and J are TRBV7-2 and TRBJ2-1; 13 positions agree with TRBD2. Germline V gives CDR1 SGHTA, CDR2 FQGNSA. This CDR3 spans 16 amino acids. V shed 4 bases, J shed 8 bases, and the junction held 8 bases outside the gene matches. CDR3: CASSSLLAGGPDEQFF. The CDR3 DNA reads TGTGCCAGCAGCTCTCTACTAGCGGGGGGGCCGGATGAGCAGTTCTTC.

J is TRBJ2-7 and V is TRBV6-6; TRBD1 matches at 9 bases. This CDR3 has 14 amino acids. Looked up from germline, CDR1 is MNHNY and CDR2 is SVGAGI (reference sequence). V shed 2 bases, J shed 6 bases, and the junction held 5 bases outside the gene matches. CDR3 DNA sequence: TGTGCCAGCAGTTACACACAGGGGGCGGTCGAGCAGTACTTC. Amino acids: CASSYTQGAVEQYF.

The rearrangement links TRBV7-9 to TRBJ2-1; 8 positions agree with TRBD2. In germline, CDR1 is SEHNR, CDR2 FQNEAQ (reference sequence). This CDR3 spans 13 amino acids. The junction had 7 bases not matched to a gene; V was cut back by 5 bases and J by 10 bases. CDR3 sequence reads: CASSPAGGSEQFF. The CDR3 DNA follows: TGTGCCAGCAGCCCCGCGGGAGGCAGCGAGCAGTTCTTC.